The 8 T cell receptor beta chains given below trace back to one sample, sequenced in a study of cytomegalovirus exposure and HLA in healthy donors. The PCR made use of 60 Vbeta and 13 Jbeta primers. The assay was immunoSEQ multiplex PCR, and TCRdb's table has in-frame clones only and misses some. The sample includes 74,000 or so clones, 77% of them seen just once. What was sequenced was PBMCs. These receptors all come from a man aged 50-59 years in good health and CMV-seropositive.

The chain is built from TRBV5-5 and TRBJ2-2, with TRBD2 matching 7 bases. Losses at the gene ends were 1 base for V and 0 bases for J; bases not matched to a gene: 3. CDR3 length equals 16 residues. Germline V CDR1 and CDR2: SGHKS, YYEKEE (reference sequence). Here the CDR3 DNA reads TGTGCCAGCAGCTTGTCACTAGCGACGAACACCGGGGAGCTGTTTTTT. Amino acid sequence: CASSLSLATNTGELFF.

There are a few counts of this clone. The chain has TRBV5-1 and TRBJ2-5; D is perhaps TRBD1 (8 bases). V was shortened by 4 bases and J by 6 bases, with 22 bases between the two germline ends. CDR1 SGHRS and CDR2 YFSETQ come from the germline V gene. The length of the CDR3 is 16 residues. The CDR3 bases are TGCGCCAGCAGCGGGGGGGGGACAGGCGGGACCCAGACCCAGTACTTC. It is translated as CASSGGGTGGTQTQYF.

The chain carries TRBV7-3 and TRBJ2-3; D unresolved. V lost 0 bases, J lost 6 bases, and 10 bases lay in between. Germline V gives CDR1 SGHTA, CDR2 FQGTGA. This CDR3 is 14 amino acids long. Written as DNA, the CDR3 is TGTGCCAGCAGCTTAACCAGGCAATCGGATACGCAGTATTTT. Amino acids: CASSLTRQSDTQYF. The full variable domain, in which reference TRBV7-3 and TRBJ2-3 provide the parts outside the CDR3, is GAGVSQTPSNKVTEKGKYVELRCDPISGHTALYWYRQSLGQGPEFLIYFQGTGAADDSGLPNDRFFAVRPEGSVSTLKIQRTERGDSAVYLCASSLTRQSDTQYFGPGTRLTVL.

This CDR3 reads CASSTQGYEQFF. The CDR3 bases are TGTGCCAGTAGTACACAGGGGTATGAGCAGTTCTTC. This chain uses TRBV19 with TRBJ2-1; TRBD1 matches 7 bases. The germline CDR1 and CDR2 sequences are LNHDA and SQIVND (reference sequence). The CDR3 has 12 amino acids. Losses at the gene ends were 4 bases for V and 8 bases for J; bases not matched to a gene: 2.

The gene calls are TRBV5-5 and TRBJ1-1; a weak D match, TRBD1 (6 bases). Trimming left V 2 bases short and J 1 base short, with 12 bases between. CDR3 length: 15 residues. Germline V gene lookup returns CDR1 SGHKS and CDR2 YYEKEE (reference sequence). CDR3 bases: TGTGCCAGCAGCTTCAGACAGGCCGCGAACACTGAAGCTTTCTTT. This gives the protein CASSFRQAANTEAFF.

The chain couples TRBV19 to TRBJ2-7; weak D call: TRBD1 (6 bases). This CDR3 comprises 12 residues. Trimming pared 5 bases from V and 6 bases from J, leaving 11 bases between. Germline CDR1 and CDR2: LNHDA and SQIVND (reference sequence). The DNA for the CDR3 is TGTGCCAGTAGTTCAGGGGATGCCGAGCAGTACTTC. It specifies CASSSGDAEQYF.

Here the CDR3 DNA reads TGTGCCAGCAGTGATCAGTTAAACACTGAAGCTTTCTTT. Residues: CASSDQLNTEAFF. This chain joins TRBV25-1 and TRBJ1-1; D uncertain. In germline, CDR1 is MGHDK, CDR2 SYGVNS. Trimming pared 3 bases from V and 2 bases from J, leaving 7 bases between. This CDR3 spans 13 amino acids.

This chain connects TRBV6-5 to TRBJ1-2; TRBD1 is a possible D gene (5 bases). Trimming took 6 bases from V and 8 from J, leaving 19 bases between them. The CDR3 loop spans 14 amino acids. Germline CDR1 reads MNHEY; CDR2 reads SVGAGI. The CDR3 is CASRAAPGLEGYTF. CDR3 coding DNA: TGTGCCAGCAGGGCCGCGCCGGGACTTGAAGGCTACACCTTC.